In its sample, the clone carrying this T cell receptor beta chain was seen many times. Diagnoses rested on clinical symptoms, serum thyroxine and TRAb, thyroid ultrasound and orbital computed tomography. The data were obtained in a study of T cells in Graves' hyperthyroidism and ophthalmopathy. About the research overall: The initial diagnosis was the point when peripheral blood was collected, ahead of any treatment.

Authors of the study amplified TCR beta CDR3 regions from RNA transcripts. A set of HTBI primers served as the primers for a first-round RT-PCR of the TCR CDR3. In TCRdb, the multiplex PCR reads were re-called with MiXCR into one record per CDR3 protein. The repertoire holds 470,000 or so distinct CDR3 sequences, with roughly 20% as singletons. The CDR3 consists of 13 residues. CDR1 MGHDK and CDR2 SYGVNS come from the germline V gene. The V gene lost 3 bases and the J gene lost 4 bases, with 9 bases spanning the gap. J is TRBJ1-2 and V is TRBV25-1, with D unresolved. The sequencing input was blood. The TCR comes from a man aged 18 to 30 with Graves' hyperthyroidism. The CDR3 region has the DNA TGTGCCAGCAGTGAGAGTGGGTCCTATGGCTACACCTTC. This translates into CASSESGSYGYTF.